A single sample gave rise to the 29 T cell receptor beta chains below, sequenced in a study of identical twins (dated by TCRdb to about 2016). The receptor library was made with 5' RACE. Sequencing took place on an Illumina HiSeq 2000. TCRdb reworked the public reads: Q25 trimming with fastp, MiXCR clone assembly, productive beta chains retained. Duplicate CDR3 protein sequences are folded into a single record with the most common DNA and genes. This sample comprises around 1.7 million distinct CDR3 sequences, about 32% of them detected only once. 0.27% of the sample goes to the ten largest clones. Sample: cord blood. These receptors all come from a newborn girl in good health.

This clonotype was picked up many times. This chain joins TRBV20-1 and TRBJ1-5; D is uncertain. The ends were cut back, 1 base at V and 4 bases at J, with 8 bases in the middle. CDR3 length: 13 residues. Germline V lookup: CDR1 DFQATT, CDR2 SNEGSKA (reference sequence). DNA for the CDR3: TGCAGTGCTAGAGGTCCGGGAAATCAGCCCCAGCATTTT. This encodes CSARGPGNQPQHF.

The chain couples TRBV5-6 to TRBJ2-3; 8 nucleotides align to TRBD2. The V gene's germline CDR1 is SGHDT and CDR2 YYEEEE. The CDR3 has 17 residues. With V trimmed by 1 base and J by 0 bases, 7 bases remained unmatched. The CDR3 region has the DNA TGTGCCAGCAGCTTGTTCGGGCGGGGGGCTAGCACAGATACGCAGTATTTT. This sequence encodes CASSLFGRGASTDTQYF. Full variable domain (outside the CDR3, taken from reference TRBV5-6 and TRBJ2-3): DAGVTQSPTHLIKTRGQQVTLRCSPKSGHDTVSWYQQALGQGPQFIFQYYEEEERQRGNFPDRFSGHQFPNYSSELNVNALLLGDSALYLCASSLFGRGASTDTQYFGPGTRLTVL.

This clonotype has only a few counts. The rearrangement uses TRBV29-1 and TRBJ1-2; 9 bases line up with TRBD1. Germline loops: CDR1 SQVTM, CDR2 ANQGSEA. The length of the CDR3 is 12 residues. V lost 7 bases and J lost 6; bases outside the gene matches: 6. CDR3 protein: CSDLTGGNGYTF. The CDR3, as DNA: TGCAGCGACCTGACAGGGGGAAATGGCTACACCTTC. Drawing the rest from reference TRBV29-1 and TRBJ1-2, the complete variable domain is SAVISQKPSRDICQRGTSLTIQCQVDSQVTMMFWYRQQPGQSLTLIATANQGSEATYESGFVIDKFPISRPNLTFSTLTVSNMSPEDSSIYLCSDLTGGNGYTFGSGTRLTVV.

This chain connects TRBV4-2 to TRBJ2-3; D gene ambiguous. Germline CDR1 is LGHNA and CDR2 is YNFKEQ. Trimming cost V 1 base and J 0 bases, with 20 bases left between them. CDR3 length equals 19 residues. The CDR3 nucleotides read TGTGCCAGCAGCCAAGCGTTTGTGGGTTGGGATTCTAGCACAGATACGCAGTATTTT. Translation gives CASSQAFVGWDSSTDTQYF.

This clonotype was recorded many times. This rearrangement joins TRBV29-1 to TRBJ2-4; D not resolved. CDR3 length: 12 residues. Germline CDR1 and CDR2: SQVTM and ANQGSEA. V lost 4 bases and J 5 bases, leaving 9 bases between the germline ends. CDR3 bases: TGCAGCGTTGTGGGCGGCGAAAACATTCAGTACTTC. It encodes CSVVGGENIQYF. The full variable domain, its missing parts supplied by reference TRBV29-1 and TRBJ2-4, is SAVISQKPSRDICQRGTSLTIQCQVDSQVTMMFWYRQQPGQSLTLIATANQGSEATYESGFVIDKFPISRPNLTFSTLTVSNMSPEDSSIYLCSVVGGENIQYFGAGTRLSVL.

As concerns this clonotype: A read error may produce the germline difference seen at one junction end. The genes are TRBV7-7 and TRBJ2-7; D perhaps matches TRBD2 (6 bases). CDR3 length equals 16 residues. The V gene's germline CDR1 is SSHAT and CDR2 FNYEAQ (reference sequence). This chain's CDR3 is CASSLDPQRAQHEQYF. The CDR3, as DNA: TGTGCTAGCAGCTTAGATCCTCAGCGGGCGCAGCACGAGCAGTACTTC. Filled out from reference TRBV7-7 and TRBJ2-7, the complete variable domain reads GAGVSQSPRYKVTKRGQDVTLRCDPISSHATLYWYQQALGQGPEFLTYFNYEAQPDKSGLPSDRFSAERPEGSISTLTIQRTEQRDSAMYRCASSLDPQRAQHEQYFGPGTRLTVT.

The CDR3 sequence is CSVGEVSGGYTF. Here the CDR3 DNA reads TGCAGCGTTGGGGAGGTTTCCGGAGGCTACACCTTC. The genes are TRBV29-1 and TRBJ1-2; D unresolved. The germline gives CDR1 SQVTM, CDR2 ANQGSEA. V lost 4 bases and J lost 8, with 14 bases in between. This CDR3 contains 12 residues.

This rearrangement joins TRBV6-6 to TRBJ1-1; D gene uncertain. There are 14 residues in the CDR3. With 6 bases removed from V and 4 bases from J, the gap between germline ends came to 15 bases. Germline CDR1 is MNHNY and CDR2 is SVGAGI (reference sequence). Written as DNA, the CDR3 is TGTGCCAGCAGGCAGGTCCACGGCGTCACTGAAGCTTTCTTT. Residues: CASRQVHGVTEAFF.

This chain uses TRBV27 with TRBJ1-5; tentatively, D is TRBD1 (5 bases). The V end was cut by 4 bases, the J end by 2 bases, with 12 bases between. The CDR3 covers 15 residues. Germline CDR1 is MNHEY and CDR2 is SMNVEV (reference sequence). CDR3 loop: CASSSSGGGNQPQHF. In DNA form, the CDR3 reads TGTGCCAGCAGTTCCTCGGGGGGTGGCAATCAGCCCCAGCATTTT.

The DNA for the CDR3 is TGTGCCAGCAGCTTAGAGCCAGGGTCTCATACGCAGTATTTT. This translates into CASSLEPGSHTQYF. This rearrangement joins TRBV7-2 to TRBJ2-3, with TRBD1 as a possible D gene (5 bases). The CDR3 extends over 14 amino acids. CDR1 is SGHTA, CDR2 FQGNSA, per germline. Trimming took off 1 base at V and 7 bases at J, with 12 bases between the two ends. Looking up the rest from reference TRBV7-2 and TRBJ2-3 gives the full variable domain: GAGVSQSPSNKVTEKGKDVELRCDPISGHTALYWYRQSLGQGLEFLIYFQGNSAPDKSGLPSDRFSAERTGGSVSTLTIQRTQQEDSAVYLCASSLEPGSHTQYFGPGTRLTVL.

This clonotype has just a few counts. The chain carries TRBV3-1 and TRBJ2-5; TRBD2 agrees at 11 bases. The end of the DNA is better explained by TRBJ2-7, so the J call may be wrong. CDR1 and CDR2 from the germline V gene are LGHDT and YNNKEL (reference sequence). The CDR3 contains 14 residues. The CDR3 region is CASSQVAGGSEQYF. DNA for the CDR3: TGTGCCAGCAGCCAAGTAGCGGGGGGGTCCGAGCAGTACTTC.

The CDR3 is CASSYPPTADTQYF. DNA of the CDR3: TGTGCCAGCAGTTACCCCCCGACCGCAGATACGCAGTATTTT. The chain couples TRBV6-6 to TRBJ2-3; D remains ambiguous. V was cut by 2 bases and J by 4 bases, with 10 bases left in between. Per germline, CDR1 MNHNY and CDR2 SVGAGI (reference sequence). The CDR3 has 14 amino acids.

The CDR3 protein is CASSRGGSGEKLFF. The DNA for the CDR3 is TGTGCCAGCAGCCGAGGGGGGTCGGGGGAAAAACTGTTTTTT. This chain connects TRBV3-1 to TRBJ1-4, with a possible D match to TRBD1 (6 bases). From germline, CDR1 is LGHDT and CDR2 YNNKEL (reference sequence). CDR3 length: 14 amino acids. Deletions cut 4 bases from V and 8 bases from J, with 14 bases between.

Concerning this clonotype itself: The junction differs from germline at one of its ends, possibly a read error. CDR3 amino acids: CASRGQGASNRPQHF. The CDR3 coding sequence is TGTGCCAGCAGGGGACAGGGGGCAAGCAATCGGCCCCAGCATTTT. V usage is TRBV2 and J usage is TRBJ1-5, with TRBD1 matching over 12 bases. This CDR3 has 15 residues. Germline assignment: CDR1 SNHLY and CDR2 FYNNEI. Based on the CDR3 plus reference TRBV2 and TRBJ1-5, the full variable domain is EPEVTQTPSHQVTQMGQEVILRCVPISNHLYFYWYRQILGQKVEFLVSFYNNEISEKSEIFDDQFSVERPDGSNFTLKIRSTKLEDSAMYFCASRGQGASNRPQHFGDGTRLSIL.

The genes are TRBV6-5 and TRBJ2-5; D unclear. The DNA matches TRBJ2-7 better at its end, which makes the J call doubtful. Germline CDR1 and CDR2: MNHEY and SVGAGI. The CDR3 has 10 residues. The CDR3 here is CARLNNEQYF. The CDR3 bases are TGTGCCAGGCTCAATAACGAGCAGTACTTC.

The sample holds a few counts of this clonotype. The chain is built from TRBV7-9 and TRBJ2-7, with 13 bases matching TRBD2. The germline CDR1 and CDR2 sequences are SEHNR and FQNEAQ (reference sequence). This CDR3 comprises 16 residues. Unmatched junction bases numbered 4, after V lost 1 base and J lost 4 bases. The CDR3 DNA sequence: TGTGCCAGCAGCTTAGGGACTAGCGGGAGAAGGTACGAGCAGTACTTC. This codes for CASSLGTSGRRYEQYF.

This sequence joins TRBV9 and TRBJ1-1; D is perhaps TRBD1 (5 bases). V shed 0 bases and J shed 11 bases, with 14 bases lying between them. The CDR3 has 13 amino acids. Germline V lookup: CDR1 SGDLS, CDR2 YYNGEE. The CDR3 region has the DNA TGTGCCAGCAGCGTAGATTGGGTAGGGGAGGCTTTCTTT. Translating gives CASSVDWVGEAFF.

This sequence joins TRBV12-3 or TRBV12-4 and TRBJ1-5; tentative D call: TRBD1 (5 bases). The CDR3 covers 17 residues. V lost 5 bases to trimming and J lost 2 bases, with 19 bases between them. Here the CDR3 reads CASSLLSGSWGNQPQHF. CDR3 nucleotides: TGTGCCAGCAGTCTACTTTCAGGGAGTTGGGGCAATCAGCCCCAGCATTTT.

This clonotype showed up just a few times. The gene calls are TRBV7-9 and TRBJ2-3; D unclear. CDR3 length: 14 amino acids. Per the germline V gene, CDR1 is SEHNR and CDR2 is FQNEAQ (reference sequence). V was shortened by 1 base and J by 4 bases, with 9 bases between the two germline ends. The CDR3 sequence is CASSLGRSADTQYF. The CDR3 DNA reads as TGTGCCAGCAGCTTAGGGCGGTCGGCAGATACGCAGTATTTT.

This clonotype was observed at least ten times. The chain is built from TRBV4-2 and TRBJ2-3; no clear D gene. CDR1 is LGHNA, CDR2 YNFKEQ, per germline. Between the trimmed V and J ends, which lost 7 bases and 6 bases, there was a span of 14 bases. The CDR3 is made up of 13 amino acids. In DNA, the CDR3 is TGTGCCAGCACCTCTTCTAGTAGCGATACGCAGTATTTT. Translated: CASTSSSSDTQYF.

This chain uses TRBV7-9 with TRBJ2-7; no definite D call. The CDR3 loop spans 13 amino acids. Trimming pared 5 bases from V and 2 bases from J, leaving 10 bases between. Germline values: CDR1 SEHNR, CDR2 FQNEAQ (reference sequence). In DNA, the CDR3 is TGTGCCAGCAGCACAGACACACCCTACGAGCAGTACTTC. This encodes CASSTDTPYEQYF.

The chain combines TRBV20-1 with TRBJ2-5; possibly TRBD2 for D (6 bases). The CDR3 is 15 residues long. From germline, CDR1 is DFQATT and CDR2 SNEGSKA (reference sequence). V was cut by 6 bases and J by 2 bases, with 19 bases left in between. This CDR3 is CSAPTGSGPQETQYF. CDR3 in DNA: TGCAGTGCCCCAACGGGTAGCGGCCCTCAAGAGACCCAGTACTTC.

The chain combines TRBV12-5 with TRBJ2-4; 7 bases agree with TRBD2. CDR1 is LGHNT, CDR2 FRNRAP, per germline. Trimming at V came to 0 bases and at J to 0 bases, leaving 2 bases not matched to a gene. The CDR3 loop spans 16 amino acids. The CDR3 protein is CASGLVLALAKNIQYF. The CDR3 nucleotides are TGTGCTAGTGGTTTGGTACTAGCGTTAGCCAAAAACATTCAGTACTTC.

The chain recombines TRBV29-1 with TRBJ1-1, with 9 bases matching TRBD1. This CDR3 comprises 16 residues. V lost 4 bases and J lost 0; bases outside the gene matches: 9. Germline CDR1 reads SQVTM; CDR2 reads ANQGSEA. In nucleotides, the CDR3 is TGCAGCGTTGGCCAACGGACAGGGGTTTTGAACACTGAAGCTTTCTTT. Encoded protein: CSVGQRTGVLNTEAFF.

This clonotype has more than one count but fewer than ten. The genes are TRBV24-1 and TRBJ1-5, with 11 bases matching TRBD1. V was pared by 4 bases and J by 5 bases, with 12 bases of the junction left unmatched. The CDR3 covers 18 residues. Germline V gene lookup returns CDR1 KGHDR and CDR2 SFDVKD. Here the CDR3 reads CATSDLPRTGGMDQPQHF. DNA for the CDR3: TGTGCCACCAGTGACCTTCCTCGGACAGGGGGCATGGATCAGCCCCAGCATTTT.

The chain couples TRBV10-3 to TRBJ2-2, with 9 positions matching TRBD2. The CDR3 is made up of 16 amino acids. V trimming: 0 bases; J trimming: 7 bases; junction bases outside the gene matches: 6. CDR1 and CDR2 from the germline V gene are ENHRY and SYGVKD. In nucleotides, the CDR3 is TGTGCCATCAGTGAGTCACGACTAGCGGCGAGCGGGGAGCTGTTTTTT. Its protein is CAISESRLAASGELFF.

The chain recombines TRBV20-1 with TRBJ2-7, with D maybe TRBD2 (5 bases). The CDR3 covers 13 residues. V was shortened by 3 bases and J by 2 bases, with 11 bases between the two germline ends. Germline V gene lookup returns CDR1 DFQATT and CDR2 SNEGSKA (reference sequence). CDR3 DNA sequence: TGCAGTGCTAGTCCGGTCGGGACCTACGAGCAGTACTTC. This gives the protein CSASPVGTYEQYF.

This clonotype was counted only a few times. This rearrangement joins TRBV11-2 to TRBJ1-1; the D gene is possibly TRBD1 (6 bases). CDR3 length: 14 residues. Between the trimmed V and J ends, which lost 6 bases and 0 bases, there was a span of 11 bases. From germline, CDR1 is SGHAT and CDR2 FQNNGV. CDR3 amino acids: CASRHRELNTEAFF. The CDR3 DNA sequence: TGTGCCAGCAGACACAGGGAACTGAACACTGAAGCTTTCTTT. The full variable domain, in which reference TRBV11-2 and TRBJ1-1 provide the parts outside the CDR3, is EAGVAQSPRYKIIEKRQSVAFWCNPISGHATLYWYQQILGQGPKLLIQFQNNGVVDDSQLPKDRFSAERLKGVDSTLKIQPAKLEDSAVYLCASRHRELNTEAFFGQGTRLTVV.

The chain has TRBV20-1 and TRBJ1-2; D gene unclear. The CDR3 contains 11 residues. Germline CDR1 DFQATT, CDR2 SNEGSKA (reference sequence). Trimming pared 4 bases from V and 2 bases from J, leaving 5 bases between. Here the CDR3 reads CSAKGNYGYTF. The CDR3 DNA sequence: TGCAGTGCTAAGGGAAACTATGGCTACACCTTC.